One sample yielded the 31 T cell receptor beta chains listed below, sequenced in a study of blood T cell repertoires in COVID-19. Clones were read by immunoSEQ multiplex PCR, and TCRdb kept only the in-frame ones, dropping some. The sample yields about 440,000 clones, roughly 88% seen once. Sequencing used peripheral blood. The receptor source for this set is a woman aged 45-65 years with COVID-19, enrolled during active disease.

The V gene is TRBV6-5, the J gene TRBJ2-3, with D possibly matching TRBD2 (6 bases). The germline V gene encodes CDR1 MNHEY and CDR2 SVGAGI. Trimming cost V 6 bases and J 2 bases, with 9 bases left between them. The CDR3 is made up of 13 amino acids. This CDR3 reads CASREDYTDTQYF. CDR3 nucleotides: TGTGCCAGCAGGGAGGACTACACAGATACGCAGTATTTT.

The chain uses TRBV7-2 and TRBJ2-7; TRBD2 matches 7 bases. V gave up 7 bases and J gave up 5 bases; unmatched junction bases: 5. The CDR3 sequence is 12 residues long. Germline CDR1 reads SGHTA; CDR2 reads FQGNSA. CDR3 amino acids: CASTAGRDEQYF. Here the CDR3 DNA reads TGTGCCAGCACCGCTGGGAGGGACGAGCAGTACTTC.

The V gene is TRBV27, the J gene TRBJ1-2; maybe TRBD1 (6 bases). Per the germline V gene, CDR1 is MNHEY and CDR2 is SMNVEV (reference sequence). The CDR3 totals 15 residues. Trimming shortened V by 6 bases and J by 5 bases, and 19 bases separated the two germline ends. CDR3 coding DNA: TGTGCCAGCAGATTACAGGGAAGTGGGGCTTATGGCTACACCTTC. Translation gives CASRLQGSGAYGYTF.

CDR3: CATSRARDRGSNTEAFF. The CDR3 nucleotides read TGTGCCACCAGCAGAGCACGGGACAGGGGCTCGAACACTGAAGCTTTCTTT. The rearrangement joins TRBV15 to TRBJ1-1; TRBD1 matches 10 bases. The CDR3 length is 17 residues. V shed 1 base and J 1 base; nucleotides not matched to a gene: 6. CDR1 is LNHNV, CDR2 YYDKDF, per germline (reference sequence). The full variable domain, in which reference TRBV15 and TRBJ1-1 provide the parts outside the CDR3, is DAMVIQNPRYQVTQFGKPVTLSCSQTLNHNVMYWYQQKSSQAPKLLFHYYDKDFNNEADTPDNFQSRRPNTSFCFLDIRSPGLGDTAMYLCATSRARDRGSNTEAFFGQGTRLTVV.

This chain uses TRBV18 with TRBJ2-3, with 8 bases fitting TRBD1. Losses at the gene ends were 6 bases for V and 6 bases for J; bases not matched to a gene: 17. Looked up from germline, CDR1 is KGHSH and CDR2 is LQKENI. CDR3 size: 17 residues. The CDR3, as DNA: TGTGCCAGCTCTCCGAACAGGGGGGCCCTCACGGAGGATACGCAGTATTTT. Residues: CASSPNRGALTEDTQYF.

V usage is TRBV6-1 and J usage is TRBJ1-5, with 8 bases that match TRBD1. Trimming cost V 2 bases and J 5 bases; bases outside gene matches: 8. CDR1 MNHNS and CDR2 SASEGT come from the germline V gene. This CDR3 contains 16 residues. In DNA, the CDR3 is TGTGCCAGCAGTGAACCCCAGGGGGCAGGAGATCAGCCCCAGCATTTT. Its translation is CASSEPQGAGDQPQHF.

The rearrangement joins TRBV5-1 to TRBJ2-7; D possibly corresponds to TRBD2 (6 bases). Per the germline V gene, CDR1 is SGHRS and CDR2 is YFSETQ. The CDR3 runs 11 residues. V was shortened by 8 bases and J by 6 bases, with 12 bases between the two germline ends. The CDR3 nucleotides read TGCGCCAGTAAGACTAGTGGCGAGCAGTACTTC. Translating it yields CASKTSGEQYF.

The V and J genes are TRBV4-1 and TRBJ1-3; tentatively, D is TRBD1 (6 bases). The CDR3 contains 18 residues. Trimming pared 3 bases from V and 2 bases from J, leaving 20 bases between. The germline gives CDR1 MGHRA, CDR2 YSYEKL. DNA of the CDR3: TGCGCCAGCAGCCAGGATGGACAGATCGTCACTCCTGGAAACACCATATATTTT. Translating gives CASSQDGQIVTPGNTIYF.

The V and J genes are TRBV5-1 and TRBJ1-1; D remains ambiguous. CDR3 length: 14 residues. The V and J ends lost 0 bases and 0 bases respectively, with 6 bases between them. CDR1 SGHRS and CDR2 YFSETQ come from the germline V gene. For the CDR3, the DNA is TGCGCCAGCAGCTTGGACAGCATGAACACTGAAGCTTTCTTT. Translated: CASSLDSMNTEAFF.

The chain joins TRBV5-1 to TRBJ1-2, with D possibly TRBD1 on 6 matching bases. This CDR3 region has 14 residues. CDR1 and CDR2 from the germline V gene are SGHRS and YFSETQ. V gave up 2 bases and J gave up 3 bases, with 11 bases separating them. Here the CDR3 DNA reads TGCGCCAGCAGCTTAGGACAGACCTACTATGGCTACACCTTC. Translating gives CASSLGQTYYGYTF.

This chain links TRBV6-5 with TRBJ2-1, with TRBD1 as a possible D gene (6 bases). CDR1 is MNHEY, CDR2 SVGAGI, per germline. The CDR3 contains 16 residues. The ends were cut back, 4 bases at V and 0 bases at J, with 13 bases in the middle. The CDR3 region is CASSLQGLPSYNEQFF. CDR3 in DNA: TGTGCCAGCAGTTTACAGGGCCTTCCCTCCTACAATGAGCAGTTCTTC.

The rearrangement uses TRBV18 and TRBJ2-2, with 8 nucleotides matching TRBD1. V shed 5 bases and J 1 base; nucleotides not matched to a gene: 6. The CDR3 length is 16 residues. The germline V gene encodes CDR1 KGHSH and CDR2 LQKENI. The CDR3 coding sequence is TGTGCCAGCTCAGAGACAGGGGCCCTGAACACCGGGGAGCTGTTTTTT. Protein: CASSETGALNTGELFF.

CDR3 loop: CASIPEMGRNNEQFF. DNA for the CDR3: TGTGCCAGCATCCCTGAAATGGGGCGGAACAATGAGCAGTTCTTC. V is TRBV2 and J is TRBJ2-1; the D gene is possibly TRBD1 (5 bases). The V end lost 7 bases, the J end lost 5 bases, and 18 bases lay between the germline ends. Germline lookup yields CDR1 SNHLY and CDR2 FYNNEI. The CDR3 extends over 15 amino acids.

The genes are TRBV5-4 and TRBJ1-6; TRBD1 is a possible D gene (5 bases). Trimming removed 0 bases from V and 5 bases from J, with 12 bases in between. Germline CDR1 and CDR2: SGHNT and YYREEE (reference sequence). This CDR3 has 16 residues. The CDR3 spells CASSLGLGAHNSPLHF. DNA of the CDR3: TGTGCCAGCAGCTTGGGATTAGGGGCTCATAATTCACCCCTCCACTTT.

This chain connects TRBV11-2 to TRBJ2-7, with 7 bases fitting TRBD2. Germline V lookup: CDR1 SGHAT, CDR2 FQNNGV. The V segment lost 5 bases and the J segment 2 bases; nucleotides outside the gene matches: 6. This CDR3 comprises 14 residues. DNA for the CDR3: TGTGCCAGCAGCACAGATACTAGCGCCTACGAGCAGTACTTC. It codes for CASSTDTSAYEQYF.

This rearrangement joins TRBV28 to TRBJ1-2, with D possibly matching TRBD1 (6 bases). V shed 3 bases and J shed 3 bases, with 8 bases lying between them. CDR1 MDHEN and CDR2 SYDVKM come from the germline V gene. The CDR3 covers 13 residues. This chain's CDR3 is CASSLDSYYGYTF. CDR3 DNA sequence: TGTGCCAGCAGTTTGGACAGCTACTATGGCTACACCTTC.

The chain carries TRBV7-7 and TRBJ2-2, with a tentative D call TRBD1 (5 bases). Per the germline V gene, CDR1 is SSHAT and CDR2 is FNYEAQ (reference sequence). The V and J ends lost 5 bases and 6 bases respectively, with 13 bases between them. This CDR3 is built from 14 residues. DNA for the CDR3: TGTGCCAGCAGCCGAAGGGAAGGGGCCGGGGAGCTGTTTTTT. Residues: CASSRREGAGELFF.

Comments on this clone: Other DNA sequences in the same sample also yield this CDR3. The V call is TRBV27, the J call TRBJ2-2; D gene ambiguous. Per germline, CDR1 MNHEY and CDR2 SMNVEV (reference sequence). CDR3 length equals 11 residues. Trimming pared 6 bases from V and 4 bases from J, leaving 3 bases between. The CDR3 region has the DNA TGTGCCAGCAGCTCCACCGGGGAGCTGTTTTTT. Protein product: CASSSTGELFF.

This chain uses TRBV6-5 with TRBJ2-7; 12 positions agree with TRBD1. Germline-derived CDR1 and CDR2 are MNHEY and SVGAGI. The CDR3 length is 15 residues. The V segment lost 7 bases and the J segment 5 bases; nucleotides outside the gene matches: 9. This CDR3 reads CASTPGTGGFNEQYF. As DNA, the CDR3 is TGTGCCAGCACCCCTGGGACAGGGGGCTTCAACGAGCAGTACTTC.

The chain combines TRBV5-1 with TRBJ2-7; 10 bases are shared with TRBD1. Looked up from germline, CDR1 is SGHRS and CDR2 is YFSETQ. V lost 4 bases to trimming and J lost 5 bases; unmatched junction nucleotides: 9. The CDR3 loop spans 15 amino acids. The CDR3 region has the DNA TGCGCCAGCAGCGTAAGTGCCGGGACAGGGGACGAGCAGTACTTC. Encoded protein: CASSVSAGTGDEQYF. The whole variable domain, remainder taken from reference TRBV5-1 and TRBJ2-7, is KAGVTQTPRYLIKTRGQQVTLSCSPISGHRSVSWYQQTPGQGLQFLFEYFSETQRNKGNFPGRFSGRQFSNSRSEMNVSTLELGDSALYLCASSVSAGTGDEQYFGPGTRLTVT.

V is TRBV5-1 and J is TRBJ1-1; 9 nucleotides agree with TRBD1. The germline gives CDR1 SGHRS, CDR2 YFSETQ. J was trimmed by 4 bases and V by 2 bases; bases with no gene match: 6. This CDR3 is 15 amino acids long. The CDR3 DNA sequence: TGCGCCAGCAGCTTCTACAGGGGGCTCGGCACTGAAGCTTTCTTT. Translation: CASSFYRGLGTEAFF.

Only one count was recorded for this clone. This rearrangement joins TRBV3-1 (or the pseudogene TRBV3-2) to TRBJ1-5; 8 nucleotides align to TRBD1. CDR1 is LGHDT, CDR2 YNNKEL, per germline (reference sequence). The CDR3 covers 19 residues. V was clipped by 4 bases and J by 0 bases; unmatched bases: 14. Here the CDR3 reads CASSLLPDRGGYSNQPQHF. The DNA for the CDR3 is TGTGCCAGCAGCCTCTTACCAGACAGGGGTGGGTATAGCAATCAGCCCCAGCATTTT.

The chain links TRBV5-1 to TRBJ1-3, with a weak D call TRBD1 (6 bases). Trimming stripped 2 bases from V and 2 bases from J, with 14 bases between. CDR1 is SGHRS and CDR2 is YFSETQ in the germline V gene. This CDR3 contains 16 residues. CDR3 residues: CASSFSRGAAGNTIYF. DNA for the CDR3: TGCGCCAGCAGCTTCAGCCGGGGGGCTGCTGGAAACACCATATATTTT.

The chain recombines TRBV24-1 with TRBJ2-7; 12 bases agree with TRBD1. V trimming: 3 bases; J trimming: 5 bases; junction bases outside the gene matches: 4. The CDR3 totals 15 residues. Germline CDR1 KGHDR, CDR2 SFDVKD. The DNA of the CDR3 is TGTGCCACCAGTGATACCGGGACAGGGGGCCACGAGCAGTACTTC. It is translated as CATSDTGTGGHEQYF.

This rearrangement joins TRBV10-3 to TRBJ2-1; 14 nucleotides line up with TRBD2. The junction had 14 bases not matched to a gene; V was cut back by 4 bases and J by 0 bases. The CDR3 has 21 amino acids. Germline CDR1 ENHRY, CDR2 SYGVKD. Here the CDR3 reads CAISGLGLAGELKYSYNEQFF. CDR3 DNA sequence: TGTGCCATCAGTGGTCTGGGACTAGCGGGGGAGCTTAAATACTCCTACAATGAGCAGTTCTTC.

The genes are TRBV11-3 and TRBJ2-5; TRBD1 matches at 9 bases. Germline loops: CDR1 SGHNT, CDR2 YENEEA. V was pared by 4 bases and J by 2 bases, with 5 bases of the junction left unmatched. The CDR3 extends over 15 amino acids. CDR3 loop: CASSYGQGPQETQYF. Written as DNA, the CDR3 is TGTGCCAGCAGCTACGGACAGGGGCCACAAGAGACCCAGTACTTC.

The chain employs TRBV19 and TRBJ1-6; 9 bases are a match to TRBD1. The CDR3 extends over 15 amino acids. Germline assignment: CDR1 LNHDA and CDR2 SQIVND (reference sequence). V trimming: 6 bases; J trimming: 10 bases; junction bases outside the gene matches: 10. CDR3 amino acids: CASSGEQGARSPLHF. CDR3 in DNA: TGTGCCAGTAGCGGGGAACAGGGGGCGAGGTCACCCCTCCACTTT.

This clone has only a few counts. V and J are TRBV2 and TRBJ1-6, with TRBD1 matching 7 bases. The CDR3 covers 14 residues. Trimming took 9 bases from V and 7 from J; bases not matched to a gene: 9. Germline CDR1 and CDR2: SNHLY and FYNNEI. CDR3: CARNLQGNNSPLHF. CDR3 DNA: TGTGCCAGGAACTTACAGGGGAACAATTCACCCCTCCACTTT.

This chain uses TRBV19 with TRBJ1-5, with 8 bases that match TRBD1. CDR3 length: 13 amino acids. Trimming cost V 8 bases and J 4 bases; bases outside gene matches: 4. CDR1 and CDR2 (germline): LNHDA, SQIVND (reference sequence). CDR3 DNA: TGTGCCAGTGGGGGGACAGGTAATCAGCCCCAGCATTTT. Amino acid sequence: CASGGTGNQPQHF. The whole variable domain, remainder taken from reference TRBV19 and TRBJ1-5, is DGGITQSPKYLFRKEGQNVTLSCEQNLNHDAMYWYRQDPGQGLRLIYYSQIVNDFQKGDIAEGYSVSREKKESFPLTVTSAQKNPTAFYLCASGGTGNQPQHFGDGTRLSIL.

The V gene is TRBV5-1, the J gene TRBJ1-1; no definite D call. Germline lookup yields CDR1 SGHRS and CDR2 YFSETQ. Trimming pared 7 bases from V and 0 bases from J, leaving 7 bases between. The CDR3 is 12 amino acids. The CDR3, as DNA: TGCGCCAGCGGACTCTTGAACACTGAAGCTTTCTTT. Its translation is CASGLLNTEAFF.

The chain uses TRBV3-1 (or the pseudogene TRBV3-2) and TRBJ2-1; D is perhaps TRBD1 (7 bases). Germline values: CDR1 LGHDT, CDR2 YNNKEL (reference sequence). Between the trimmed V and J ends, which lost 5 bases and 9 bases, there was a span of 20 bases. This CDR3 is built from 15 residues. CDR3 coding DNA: TGTGCCAGCAGCGCGGGACACCAGGGGGATCGTGAGCAGTTCTTC. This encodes CASSAGHQGDREQFF.